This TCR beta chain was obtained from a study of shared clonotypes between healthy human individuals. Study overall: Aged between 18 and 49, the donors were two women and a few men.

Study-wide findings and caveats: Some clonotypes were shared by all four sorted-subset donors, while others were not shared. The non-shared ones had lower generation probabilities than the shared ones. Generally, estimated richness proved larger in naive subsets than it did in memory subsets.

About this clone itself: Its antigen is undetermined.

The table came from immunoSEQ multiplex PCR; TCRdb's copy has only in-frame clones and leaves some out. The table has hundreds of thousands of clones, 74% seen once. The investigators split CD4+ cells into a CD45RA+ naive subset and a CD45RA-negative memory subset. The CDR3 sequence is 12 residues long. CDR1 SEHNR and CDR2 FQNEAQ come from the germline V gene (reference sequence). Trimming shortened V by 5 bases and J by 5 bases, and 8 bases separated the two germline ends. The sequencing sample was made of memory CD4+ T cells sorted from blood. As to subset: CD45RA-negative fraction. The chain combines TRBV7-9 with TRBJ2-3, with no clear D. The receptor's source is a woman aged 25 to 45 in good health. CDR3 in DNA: TGTGCCAGCAGCCCCGACCTAGATACGCAGTATTTT. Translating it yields CASSPDLDTQYF.